This TCR beta chain was captured by sequencing in a study of T cells in Graves' hyperthyroidism and ophthalmopathy. The CDR3 extends over 14 amino acids. Germline V gene data show CDR1 as MNHEY and CDR2 as SMNVEV (reference sequence). Overall study results and limits: Within blood appeared most thyroid clonotypes that had expanded above 0.001.

Amplification of TCR beta CDR3 regions was performed using RNA transcripts as template. RT-PCR in the first round (using the HTBI primer set) targeted the TCR CDR3. TCRdb re-analysed the multiplex PCR reads in MiXCR, keeping a single row per CDR3 protein. There are about 380,000 distinct CDR3 sequences in the sample; roughly 12% occur only once, and less than 25% lies in the top ten. Turning to this clonotype: What it recognizes is unknown. The junction and the germline gene differ at one end; a read error may be behind it.

Material: blood. This chain uses TRBV27 with TRBJ2-2; D perhaps matches TRBD2 (5 bases). This TCR was sampled from a young man with Graves' hyperthyroidism that later progressed to Graves' ophthalmopathy. The CDR3 reads CASSLLVRTGEPFF. Written as DNA, the CDR3 is TGTGCCAGCAGTTTATTGGTCAGAACCGGGGAGCCGTTTTTT.